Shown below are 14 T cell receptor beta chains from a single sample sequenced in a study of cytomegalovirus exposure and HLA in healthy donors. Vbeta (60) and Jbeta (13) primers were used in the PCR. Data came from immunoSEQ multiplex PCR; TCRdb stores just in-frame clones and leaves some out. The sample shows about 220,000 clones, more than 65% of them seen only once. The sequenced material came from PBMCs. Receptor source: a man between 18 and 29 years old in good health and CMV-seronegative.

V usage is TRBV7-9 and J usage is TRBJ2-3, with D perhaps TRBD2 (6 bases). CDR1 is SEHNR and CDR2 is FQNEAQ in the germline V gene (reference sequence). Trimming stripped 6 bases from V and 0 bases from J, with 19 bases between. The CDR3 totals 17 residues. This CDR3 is CASSYPGLSASTDTQYF. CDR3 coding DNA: TGTGCCAGCAGTTACCCTGGACTATCAGCTAGCACAGATACGCAGTATTTT.

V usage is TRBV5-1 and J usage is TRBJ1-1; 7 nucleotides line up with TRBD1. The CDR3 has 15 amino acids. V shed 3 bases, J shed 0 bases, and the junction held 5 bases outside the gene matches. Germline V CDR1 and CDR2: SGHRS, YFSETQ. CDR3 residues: CASSSQTGMNTEAFF. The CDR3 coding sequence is TGCGCCAGCAGCTCCCAGACAGGGATGAACACTGAAGCTTTCTTT.

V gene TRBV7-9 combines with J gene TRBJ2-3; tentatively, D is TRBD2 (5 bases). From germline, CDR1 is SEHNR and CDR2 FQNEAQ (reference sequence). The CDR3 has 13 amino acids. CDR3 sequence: CAKTNWATDTQYF. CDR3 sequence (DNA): TGTGCTAAGACTAATTGGGCCACAGATACGCAGTATTTT.

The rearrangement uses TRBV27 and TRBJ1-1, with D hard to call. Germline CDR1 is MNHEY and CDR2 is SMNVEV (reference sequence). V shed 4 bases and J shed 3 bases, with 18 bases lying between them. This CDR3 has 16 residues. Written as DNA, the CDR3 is TGTGCCAGCAGTTCTGGAGTGGCCGGCCGGGACACTGAAGCTTTCTTT. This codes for CASSSGVAGRDTEAFF.

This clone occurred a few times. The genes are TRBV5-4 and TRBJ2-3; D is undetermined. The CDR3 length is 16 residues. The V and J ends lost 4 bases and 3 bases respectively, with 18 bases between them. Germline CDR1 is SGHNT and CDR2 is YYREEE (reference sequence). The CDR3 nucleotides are TGTGCCAGCAGCGCTACATCTCAGGTCTGGACAGATACGCAGTATTTT. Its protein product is CASSATSQVWTDTQYF. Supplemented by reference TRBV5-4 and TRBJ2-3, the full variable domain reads ETGVTQSPTHLIKTRGQQVTLRCSSQSGHNTVSWYQQALGQGPQFIFQYYREEENGRGNFPPRFSGLQFPNYSSELNVNALELDDSALYLCASSATSQVWTDTQYFGPGTRLTVL.

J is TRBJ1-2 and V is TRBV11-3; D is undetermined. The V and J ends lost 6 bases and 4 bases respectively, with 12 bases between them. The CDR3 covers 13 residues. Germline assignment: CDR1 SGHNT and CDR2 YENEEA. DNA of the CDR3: TGTGCCAGCAGTCGAGACGGACTCTATGGCTACACCTTC. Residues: CASSRDGLYGYTF.

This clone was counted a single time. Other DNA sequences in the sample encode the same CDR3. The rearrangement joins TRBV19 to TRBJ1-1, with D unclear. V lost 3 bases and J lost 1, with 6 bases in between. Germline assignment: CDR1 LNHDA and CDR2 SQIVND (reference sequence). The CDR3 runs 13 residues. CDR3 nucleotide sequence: TGTGCCAGTAGTATCGGAGGGAACACTGAAGCTTTCTTT. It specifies CASSIGGNTEAFF. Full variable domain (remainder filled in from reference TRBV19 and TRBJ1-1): DGGITQSPKYLFRKEGQNVTLSCEQNLNHDAMYWYRQDPGQGLRLIYYSQIVNDFQKGDIAEGYSVSREKKESFPLTVTSAQKNPTAFYLCASSIGGNTEAFFGQGTRLTVV.

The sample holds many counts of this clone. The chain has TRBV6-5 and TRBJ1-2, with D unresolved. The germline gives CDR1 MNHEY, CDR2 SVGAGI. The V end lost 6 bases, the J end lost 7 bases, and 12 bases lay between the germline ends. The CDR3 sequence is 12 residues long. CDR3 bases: TGTGCCAGCAGGGAGGGTTGGGGTGGCTACACCTTC. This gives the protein CASREGWGGYTF.

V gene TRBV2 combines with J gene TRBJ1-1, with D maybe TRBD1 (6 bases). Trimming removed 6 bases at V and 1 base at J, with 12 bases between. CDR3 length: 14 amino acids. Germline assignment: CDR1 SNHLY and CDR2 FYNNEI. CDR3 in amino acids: CASSLGQTNTEAFF. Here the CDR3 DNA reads TGTGCCAGCAGCTTAGGACAGACGAACACTGAAGCTTTCTTT.

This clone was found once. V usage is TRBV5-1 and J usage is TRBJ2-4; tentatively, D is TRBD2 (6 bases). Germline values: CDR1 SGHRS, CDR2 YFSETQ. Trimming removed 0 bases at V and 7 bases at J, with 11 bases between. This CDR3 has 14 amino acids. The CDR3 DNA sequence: TGCGCCAGCAGCTTGGAAGGAGGGATGAACATTCAGTACTTC. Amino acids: CASSLEGGMNIQYF.

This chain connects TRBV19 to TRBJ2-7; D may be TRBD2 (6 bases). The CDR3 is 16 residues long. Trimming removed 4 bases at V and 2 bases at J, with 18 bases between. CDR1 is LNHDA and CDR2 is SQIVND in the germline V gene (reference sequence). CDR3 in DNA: TGTGCCAGTAGTACCCTAGAGGCTAGCGCAACCTACGAGCAGTACTTC. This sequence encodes CASSTLEASATYEQYF.

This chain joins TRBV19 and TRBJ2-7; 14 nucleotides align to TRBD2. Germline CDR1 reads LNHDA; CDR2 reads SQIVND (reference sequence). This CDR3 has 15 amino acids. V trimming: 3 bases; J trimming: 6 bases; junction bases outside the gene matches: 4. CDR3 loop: CASSMGLAGVPEQYF. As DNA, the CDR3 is TGTGCCAGTAGTATGGGACTAGCGGGAGTCCCCGAGCAGTACTTC.

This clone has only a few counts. This CDR3 reads CASSFSGQLNTEAFF. The CDR3 DNA sequence: TGCGCCAGCAGCTTTTCGGGACAGCTGAACACTGAAGCTTTCTTT. The V gene is TRBV5-1, the J gene TRBJ1-1, with 7 positions matching TRBD1. CDR1 is SGHRS and CDR2 is YFSETQ in the germline V gene. With V trimmed by 2 bases and J by 0 bases, 4 bases remained unmatched. CDR3 length: 15 residues.

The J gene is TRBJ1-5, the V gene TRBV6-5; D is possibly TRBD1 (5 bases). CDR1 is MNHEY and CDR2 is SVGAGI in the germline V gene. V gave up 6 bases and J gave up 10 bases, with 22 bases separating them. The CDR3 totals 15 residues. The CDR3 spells CASRHDSDPWYPQHF. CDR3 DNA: TGTGCCAGCAGACACGACAGCGACCCTTGGTACCCCCAGCATTTT.